There are many counts of the clone carrying this T cell receptor (beta chain). Its antigen is undetermined. This entry comes from a study of T cells in Graves' hyperthyroidism and ophthalmopathy. General study results and limits: From stable hyperthyroidism, ophthalmopathy was separated by a 13 V-J model.

V was trimmed by 0 bases and J by 6 bases, leaving 6 bases between them. The CDR3 consists of 11 residues. CDR1 DFQATT and CDR2 SNEGSKA come from the germline V gene (reference sequence). Subjects with ophthalmopathy showed a Clinical Activity Score no lower than 3, a NOSPECS grade no lower than 4, and a duration shorter than 3 months. Investigators excluded patients with uncontrolled infection, other autoimmune disease, pregnancy or lactation. Each 10 ml fresh peripheral blood draw supplied the PBMCs. RNA transcripts provided the source from which TCR beta CDR3 regions were amplified. HTBI primers were the set used in a first-round RT-PCR of the TCR CDR3. Via MiXCR, TCRdb re-called the multiplex PCR reads, giving one row per CDR3 protein. This table has roughly 350,000 distinct CDR3 sequences, around 13% appearing once.

This receptor was identified in a woman aged 40-49 years with Graves' ophthalmopathy. What was sequenced was blood. The chain recombines TRBV20-1 with TRBJ2-7; D ambiguous. The CDR3 coding sequence is TGCAGTGCTAGAGATCCCCCCGAGCAGTACTTC. Its protein product is CSARDPPEQYF.